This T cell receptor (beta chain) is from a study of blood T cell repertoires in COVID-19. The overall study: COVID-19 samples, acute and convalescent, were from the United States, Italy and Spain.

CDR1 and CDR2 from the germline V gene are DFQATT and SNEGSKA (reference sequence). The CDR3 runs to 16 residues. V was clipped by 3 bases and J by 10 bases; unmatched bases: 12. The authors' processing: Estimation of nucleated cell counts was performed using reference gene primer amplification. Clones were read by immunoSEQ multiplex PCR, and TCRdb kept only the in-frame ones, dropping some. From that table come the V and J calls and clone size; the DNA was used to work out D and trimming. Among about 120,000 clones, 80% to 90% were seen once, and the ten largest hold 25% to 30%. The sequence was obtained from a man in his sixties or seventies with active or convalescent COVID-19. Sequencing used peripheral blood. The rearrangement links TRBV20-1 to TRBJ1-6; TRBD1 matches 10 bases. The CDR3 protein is CSASRGSGTGDSPLHF. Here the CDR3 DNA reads TGCAGTGCTAGTAGGGGATCCGGGACAGGGGACTCACCCCTCCACTTT.